Listed below are T cell receptor beta chains from one sample, sequenced in a study of blood T cell repertoires in COVID-19. Clones were read by immunoSEQ multiplex PCR, and TCRdb kept only the in-frame ones, dropping some. The sample includes about 210,000 clones, 80% to 90% seen only once; the top ten take roughly 10%. Specimen: peripheral blood. The source of these receptors is a middle-aged man with active or convalescent COVID-19. The CDR3 runs from the conserved cysteine through the conserved F or W. The order of the fields is V gene, D gene, J gene, clone size, CDR3 DNA, CDR3 protein. A D gene is named only where the DNA matches it firmly. A clone size is listed for some rows: how often the clone was seen (once, few, many), or a class if it is expanded.

TRBV29-1	TRBD2	TRBJ2-5	.	TGCAGCGTTGAAAGCGGGAGTGAGACCCAGTACTTC	CSVESGSETQYF
TRBV4-1	.	TRBJ1-2	once	TGCGCCAGCAGCCAACTGGGCGGCTACACCTTC	CASSQLGGYTF
TRBV11-3	TRBD2	TRBJ2-1	.	TGTGCCAGCAGCGGGACTAGCGCGCCCTCCTACAATGAGCAGTTCTTC	CASSGTSAPSYNEQFF
TRBV6-1	.	TRBJ2-3	.	TGTGCCAGCAGTGAGCGGGGAGATACGCAGTATTTT	CASSERGDTQYF
TRBV5-6	TRBD2	TRBJ2-7	.	TGTGCCAGCAGCTTGACCGGGAGGTGGTACGAGCAGTACTTC	CASSLTGRWYEQYF
TRBV5-1	.	TRBJ1-5	.	TGCGCCAGCAGCTTAATCGGCAATCAGCCCCAGCATTTT	CASSLIGNQPQHF
TRBV6-5	TRBD1	TRBJ1-2	.	TGTGCCAGCAGTAGGACAGGTTGGGGCTACACCTTC	CASSRTGWGYTF
TRBV27	.	TRBJ2-5	.	TGTGCCAGCAGTCCCAGGACAGCGCAAGAGACCCAGTACTTC	CASSPRTAQETQYF
TRBV15	.	TRBJ2-1	.	TGTGCCACCAGCAGAGCCCAGGGGCTAGCTAACAATGAGCAGTTCTTC	CATSRAQGLANNEQFF
TRBV7-9	.	TRBJ1-4	.	TGTGCCAGCAGCCTACAGGCAACTAATGAAAAACTGTTTTTT	CASSLQATNEKLFF
TRBV6-5	.	TRBJ1-3	.	TGTGCCAGCAGGCGACCGGGGGGTGGAAACACCATATATTTT	CASRRPGGGNTIYF
TRBV7-2	.	TRBJ2-2	.	TGTGCCAGCAGCTTACCCAGGGCGGTCGGGGAGCTGTTTTTT	CASSLPRAVGELFF
TRBV1	.	TRBJ2-3	.	TGCACCAGCAGCCCAATTCTAGCCAGCACAGATACGCAGTATTTT	CTSSPILASTDTQYF
TRBV5-6	TRBD1	TRBJ2-1	.	TGTGCCAGCAGCGCCACAGGGGGAGCGGGCAATGAGCAGTTCTTC	CASSATGGAGNEQFF
TRBV28	TRBD2	TRBJ2-1	once	TGTGCCAGCAGCCCCCGGACTAGCGGGAGGACCCATTCCTACAATGAGCAGTTCTTC	CASSPRTSGRTHSYNEQFF
TRBV7-2	.	TRBJ2-1	.	TGTGCCAGCAGCTCCCCCCGGCGGGGGCCCTGGGGGGATGAGCAGTTCTTC	CASSSPRRGPWGDEQFF
TRBV18	.	TRBJ1-5	once	TGTGCCAGCTCACCCCCAGGAATGGGTGGCAATCAGCCCCAGCATTTT	CASSPPGMGGNQPQHF
TRBV10-3	.	TRBJ2-3	.	TGTGCCATCAGTGATGACTCCCGCACAGATACGCAGTATTTT	CAISDDSRTDTQYF
TRBV5-5	TRBD1	TRBJ2-3	.	TGTGCCAGCAGCTTGGCGGGACAGACTAGCACAGATACGCAGTATTTT	CASSLAGQTSTDTQYF
TRBV6-5	.	TRBJ1-6	.	TGTGCCAGCAGTTATTATGCCGCGTATAATTCACCCCTCCACTTT	CASSYYAAYNSPLHF
TRBV6-2/TRBV6-3	TRBD1	TRBJ1-1	few	TGTGCCAGCAGCCAAAGGGACAGGGGGAACACTGAAGCTTTCTTT	CASSQRDRGNTEAFF
TRBV15	.	TRBJ2-5	.	TGTGCCACCAGCATGTACGGCCGGGACAACAAAGAGACCCAGTACTTC	CATSMYGRDNKETQYF
TRBV7-2	TRBD2	TRBJ2-1	.	TGTGCCAGCAGCTCTAGCGGGGGGTACTACAATGAGCAGTTCTTC	CASSSSGGYYNEQFF
TRBV7-2	TRBD2	TRBJ2-7	.	TGTGCCAGCGCCCTCGGACTAGCGGGATCCTACGAGCAGTACTTC	CASALGLAGSYEQYF
TRBV19	TRBD1	TRBJ1-5	.	TGTGCCAGTCGGACAGGGGGTTATAGCAATCAGCCCCAGCATTTT	CASRTGGYSNQPQHF
TRBV28	TRBD1	TRBJ2-7	once	TGTGCCAGCAGCCTAGGGGGCGACTACGGTTACGAGCAGTACTTC	CASSLGGDYGYEQYF
TRBV2	.	TRBJ2-3	.	TGTGCCAGCAGTGATACAGGTGGTGCAGATACGCAGTATTTT	CASSDTGGADTQYF
TRBV6-5	.	TRBJ2-7	.	TGTGCCAGCAGCCCCCAGGGCTACGAGCAGTACTTC	CASSPQGYEQYF
TRBV13	.	TRBJ2-7	.	TGTGCCAGCAGCGTATCCTACGAGCAGTACTTC	CASSVSYEQYF
TRBV28	.	TRBJ1-2	.	TGTGCCAGCAGTTTGCGGAGGGATGGCTACACCTTC	CASSLRRDGYTF
TRBV6-2/TRBV6-3	.	TRBJ2-5	.	TGTGCCAGCAGTTATGGTTCTGGCAGGGAAGAGACCCAGTACTTC	CASSYGSGREETQYF
TRBV7-9	TRBD2	TRBJ2-3	few	TGTGCCAGCAGCTTGTTGACGGGAGGGCCCACAGATACGCAGTATTTT	CASSLLTGGPTDTQYF